These T cell receptor beta chains were read from a single sample in a study of shared T cell receptors in the human thymus. Profiled with immunoSEQ multiplex PCR; TCRdb holds only in-frame clones, not every one. Among around 65,000 clones listed, more than 90% were seen once. Sequenced: thymocytes. These TCRs come from a human donor. Both conserved end residues are part of each CDR3. The order of the fields is V gene, J gene, CDR3 protein.

TRBV5-4	TRBJ1-6	CASSFTGKGYSPLHF
TRBV14	TRBJ2-7	CASSQCGEQYF
TRBV6-5	TRBJ1-1	CASSYSSGIPNTEAFF
TRBV6-5	TRBJ1-2	CASSYSAGANYGYTF
TRBV5-1	TRBJ2-2	CASTGEARGNTGELFF
TRBV7-2	TRBJ1-1	CASSLGDRAAFF
TRBV9	TRBJ1-2	CASSDGDRAFGKGYTF
TRBV29-1	TRBJ2-1	CSVEDPSGGSYNEQFF
TRBV7-9	TRBJ2-7	CASSLGPSPSSYEQYF
TRBV14	TRBJ2-7	CASSLRQGPLYEQYF
TRBV7-9	TRBJ2-5	CARVQTDAHRETQYF
TRBV11-2	TRBJ2-5	CASSLGGQPSGGRETQYF
TRBV19	TRBJ1-6	CASNLQGLDNSPLHF
TRBV19	TRBJ1-2	CASSAVNNYGYTF
TRBV11-1	TRBJ1-1	CASSLRPQIPSTEAFF
TRBV27	TRBJ1-2	CASSSIGTGSNYGYTF
TRBV4-1	TRBJ1-1	CASSLAFGPNTEAFF
TRBV20-1	TRBJ1-1	CSAFTEDAFF
TRBV9	TRBJ1-6	CASSVVAYNSPLHF
TRBV6-4	TRBJ2-1	CASRENFNAGEQFF
TRBV6-1	TRBJ1-2	CASRVRILDGYTF
TRBV5-1	TRBJ1-2	CASSFWQGNGYTF
TRBV25-1	TRBJ1-2	CATLTSTGAGYGYTF
TRBV5-1	TRBJ1-1	CASSGKGRTNTEAFF
TRBV7-9	TRBJ1-5	CASRRNSNQPQHF
TRBV7-2	TRBJ2-7	CASSLWGHEQYF
TRBV7-2	TRBJ2-7	CASSNPPWGQGYSYEQYF
TRBV18	TRBJ2-5	CASSLRTGLGETQYF
TRBV18	TRBJ1-2	CASSPPGQGSLGRLLYGYTF
TRBV10-3	TRBJ1-6	CAISESPFRSAVSLYNSPLHF
TRBV5-4	TRBJ1-2	CASSFRGFGYGYTF
TRBV7-2	TRBJ2-3	CASSLILWAAVVTDTQYF
TRBV4-3	TRBJ2-1	CASSPKTSGGPKSYNEQFF
TRBV4-2	TRBJ1-1	CASSFGTGYTEAFF
TRBV6-1	TRBJ1-3	CASHGTGIAGNTIYF
TRBV27	TRBJ2-3	CASSLMRGFGATDTQYF
TRBV6-6	TRBJ2-1	CASSRHRVNEQFF
TRBV6-1	TRBJ2-2	CASSEGPGLAGSTGELFF
TRBV7-2	TRBJ1-1	CASSLSEDRREAFF
TRBV9	TRBJ2-1	CASSVFTGPAIYNEQFF
TRBV30	TRBJ2-1	CAWSVGNEQFF
TRBV4-1	TRBJ1-1	CASSQEVSTGPDTEAFF
TRBV19	TRBJ2-3	CASSAMDRGETDTQYF
TRBV7-2	TRBJ2-7	CASSPPPAAPNYEQYF
TRBV4-3	TRBJ1-2	CASSHLTGSDGYTF
TRBV6-5	TRBJ1-1	CASRSGKRAFF
TRBV4-1	TRBJ2-7	CASSQVGVRDRASYEQYF
TRBV4-1	TRBJ2-1	CASSQDNVRDYNEQFF
TRBV28	TRBJ1-4	CASSFSERDGRLFF
TRBV5-4	TRBJ2-4	CASSSPDGTGGFLAKNIQYF
TRBV19	TRBJ2-1	CASRSTLAGAIPSNEQFF
TRBV21-1	TRBJ2-4	CASSKQSTGQKKVAKNIQYF
TRBV19	TRBJ2-7	CASSMPPSQGSKGNEQYF